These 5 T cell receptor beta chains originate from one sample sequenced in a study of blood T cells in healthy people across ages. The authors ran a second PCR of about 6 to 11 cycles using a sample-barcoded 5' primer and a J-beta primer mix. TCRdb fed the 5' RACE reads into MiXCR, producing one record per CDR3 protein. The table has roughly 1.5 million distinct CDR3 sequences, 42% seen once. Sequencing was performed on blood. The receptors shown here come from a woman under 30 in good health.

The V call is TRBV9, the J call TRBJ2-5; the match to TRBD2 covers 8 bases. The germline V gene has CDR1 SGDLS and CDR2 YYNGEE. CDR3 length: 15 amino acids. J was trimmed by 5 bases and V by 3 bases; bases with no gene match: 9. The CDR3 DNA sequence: TGTGCCAGCAGCGGGAGCGGGAGTTGGTTGGAGACCCAGTACTTC. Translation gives CASSGSGSWLETQYF.

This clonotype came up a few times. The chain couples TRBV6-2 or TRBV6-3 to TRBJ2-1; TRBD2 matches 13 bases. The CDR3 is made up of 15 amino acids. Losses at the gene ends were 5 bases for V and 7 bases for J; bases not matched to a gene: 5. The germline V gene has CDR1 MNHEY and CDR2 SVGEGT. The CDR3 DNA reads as TGTGCCAGCAGTCCAAAGGGACTAGCGGGAAATGAGCAGTTCTTC. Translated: CASSPKGLAGNEQFF.

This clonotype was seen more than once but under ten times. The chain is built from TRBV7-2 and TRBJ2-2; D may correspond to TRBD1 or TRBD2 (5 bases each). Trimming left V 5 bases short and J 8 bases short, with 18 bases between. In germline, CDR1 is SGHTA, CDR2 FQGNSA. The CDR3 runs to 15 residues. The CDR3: CASSPEWGIEGELFF. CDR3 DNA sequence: TGTGCCAGCAGCCCGGAATGGGGGATTGAGGGGGAGCTGTTTTTT.

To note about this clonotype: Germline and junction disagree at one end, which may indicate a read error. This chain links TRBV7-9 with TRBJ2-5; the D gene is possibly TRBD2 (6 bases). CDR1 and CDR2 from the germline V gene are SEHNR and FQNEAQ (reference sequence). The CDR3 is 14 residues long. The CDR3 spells CPSSLIAAQETQYF. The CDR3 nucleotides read TGTCCCAGCAGCTTAATAGCGGCGCAAGAGACCCAGTACTTC.

CDR3 sequence (DNA): TGTGCCAGCAGCTTAGATTCGGGGGCTTACAATGAGCAGTTCTTC. Its protein product is CASSLDSGAYNEQFF. The V call is TRBV11-2, the J call TRBJ2-1; D tentatively fits TRBD1 or TRBD2 (6 bases each). CDR1 is SGHAT, CDR2 FQNNGV, per germline. V lost 0 bases and J lost 4, with 10 bases in between. CDR3 length: 15 amino acids. Full variable domain (rest looked up from reference TRBV11-2 and TRBJ2-1): EAGVAQSPRYKIIEKRQSVAFWCNPISGHATLYWYQQILGQGPKLLIQFQNNGVVDDSQLPKDRFSAERLKGVDSTLKIQPAKLEDSAVYLCASSLDSGAYNEQFFGPGTRLTVL.